The 28 T cell receptor beta chains reported below all come from one sample, sequenced in a study of blood T cell repertoires in COVID-19 (dated by TCRdb to the early 2020s). The receptor library was made with the immunoSEQ multiplex PCR assay. TCRdb took this table from immuneACCESS and kept in-frame rearrangements with V and J called. Such tables lack part of the clones; where checked against another copy, unresolved V genes explain under half of the gap, and the rest is unexplained. This sample lists about 250,000 clones; around 86% were detected once. The ten biggest clones cover approximately 1.7% of the sample. Sequencing used PBMCs or T cells enriched from blood (not recorded which). These receptors all stem from a man in his forties or fifties who had recovered from COVID-19.

This clone appeared a single time. The chain has TRBV6-2 or TRBV6-3 and TRBJ1-2; D is unclear. The CDR3 length is 12 residues. Germline V lookup: CDR1 MNHEY, CDR2 SVGEGT. V shed 0 bases and J shed 6 bases, with 5 bases lying between them. CDR3 nucleotides: TGTGCCAGCAGTTACTCCGGTGATGGCTACACCTTC. This sequence encodes CASSYSGDGYTF.

This clone has more than one count but fewer than ten. The chain couples TRBV10-3 to TRBJ2-7, with 10 nucleotides matching TRBD1. Germline lookup yields CDR1 ENHRY and CDR2 SYGVKD. The CDR3 sequence is 13 residues long. The trim removed 10 bases at V and 0 bases at J, leaving 3 bases unmatched. CDR3 protein: CASRDRGSYEQYF. For the CDR3, the DNA is TGTGCCAGCCGGGACAGGGGCTCCTACGAGCAGTACTTC.

CDR3 in amino acids: CASSYHRDTYEQYF. The CDR3 DNA sequence: TGTGCCAGCTCATATCACCGGGACACGTACGAGCAGTACTTC. This rearrangement joins TRBV2 to TRBJ2-7; the D gene is possibly TRBD1 (6 bases). Trimming cost V 8 bases and J 4 bases, with 18 bases left between them. The CDR3 length is 14 residues. The V gene's germline CDR1 is SNHLY and CDR2 FYNNEI.

J is TRBJ2-7 and V is TRBV28, with 7 bases identical to TRBD2. The CDR3 runs to 15 residues. The J segment lost 2 bases and the V segment lost 7 bases, leaving 11 bases of the junction unmatched. From germline, CDR1 is MDHEN and CDR2 SYDVKM. The CDR3 region has the DNA TGTGCCAGCACCACCCCAGCGGGATGGACCTACGAGCAGTACTTC. It specifies CASTTPAGWTYEQYF.

The J gene is TRBJ1-5, the V gene TRBV18; the D is unclear. Trimming took off 2 bases at V and 3 bases at J, with 14 bases between the two ends. The length of the CDR3 is 16 residues. Germline V gives CDR1 KGHSH, CDR2 LQKENI. CDR3 nucleotides: TGTGCCAGCTCACCAGGGATAGGGAGATCCAATCAGCCCCAGCATTTT. This codes for CASSPGIGRSNQPQHF.

The V gene is TRBV10-3, the J gene TRBJ1-1; 10 nucleotides line up with TRBD1. V trimming: 2 bases; J trimming: 4 bases; junction bases outside the gene matches: 7. Germline-derived CDR1 and CDR2 are ENHRY and SYGVKD. The CDR3 is 16 residues long. CDR3 in amino acids: CAISERQGQGITEAFF. CDR3 DNA: TGTGCCATCAGTGAGCGCCAGGGACAGGGGATCACTGAAGCTTTCTTT.

The genes are TRBV7-2 and TRBJ2-3, with D unresolved. Deletions cut 4 bases from V and 0 bases from J, with 20 bases between. Germline V gene data show CDR1 as SGHTA and CDR2 as FQGNSA. The CDR3 contains 18 residues. The DNA for the CDR3 is TGTGCCAGCAGCTCCCTGTGGCAGGTCCTTACTAGCACAGATACGCAGTATTTT. Translated: CASSSLWQVLTSTDTQYF.

The chain links TRBV5-4 to TRBJ1-2; 7 nucleotides match TRBD1. This CDR3 contains 15 residues. Germline lookup yields CDR1 SGHNT and CDR2 YYREEE (reference sequence). The V gene end was trimmed by 0 bases and the J gene end by 3 bases; junction bases not matched to a gene: 5. Here the CDR3 DNA reads TGTGCCAGCAGCTTGGCCGGGACAGATTACTATGGCTACACCTTC. Translated: CASSLAGTDYYGYTF. The variable domain in full, with the rest retrieved from reference TRBV5-4 and TRBJ1-2, is ETGVTQSPTHLIKTRGQQVTLRCSSQSGHNTVSWYQQALGQGPQFIFQYYREEENGRGNFPPRFSGLQFPNYSSELNVNALELDDSALYLCASSLAGTDYYGYTFGSGTRLTVV.

The chain has TRBV3-1 (or the pseudogene TRBV3-2) and TRBJ1-5, with D perhaps matching TRBD1 (6 bases). The germline V gene has CDR1 LGHDT and CDR2 YNNKEL (reference sequence). CDR3 length equals 14 residues. With 2 bases removed from V and 4 bases from J, the gap between germline ends came to 9 bases. In DNA, the CDR3 is TGTGCCAGCAGCCAACCGACAGGTAATCAGCCCCAGCATTTT. Translated, it gives CASSQPTGNQPQHF.

V usage is TRBV4-1 and J usage is TRBJ2-7; D is unresolved. V was shortened by 0 bases and J by 2 bases, with 8 bases between the two germline ends. This CDR3 has 14 residues. Germline values: CDR1 MGHRA, CDR2 YSYEKL. CDR3: CASSQEERPYEQYF. CDR3 nucleotides: TGCGCCAGCAGCCAAGAAGAGAGGCCCTACGAGCAGTACTTC.

The V and J genes are TRBV29-1 and TRBJ2-1; TRBD2 aligns across 12 bases. The length of the CDR3 is 14 residues. V shed 3 bases and J 9 bases; nucleotides not matched to a gene: 6. CDR1 and CDR2 (germline): SQVTM, ANQGSEA. CDR3 region: CSVDLAGGPGEQFF. In DNA form, the CDR3 reads TGCAGCGTTGACCTAGCGGGAGGGCCGGGTGAGCAGTTCTTC.

This clone has a handful of counts. This rearrangement joins TRBV9 to TRBJ1-3; 8 bases agree with TRBD1. Germline V gives CDR1 SGDLS, CDR2 YYNGEE. There are 15 residues in the CDR3. Germline trimming cut 4 bases from V and 4 bases from J; bases unmatched to any gene: 7. CDR3 in DNA: TGTGCCAGCAGCTCGTGGACAGGGACAGGAAACACCATATATTTT. This codes for CASSSWTGTGNTIYF.

The V call is TRBV28, the J call TRBJ2-1; 12 bases map to TRBD2. V trimming: 4 bases; J trimming: 0 bases; junction bases outside the gene matches: 7. The CDR3 loop spans 18 amino acids. CDR1 is MDHEN and CDR2 is SYDVKM in the germline V gene. CDR3 in amino acids: CASSSTSGRLGSYNEQFF. The CDR3 nucleotides are TGTGCCAGCAGTTCTACTAGCGGGAGGCTGGGCTCCTACAATGAGCAGTTCTTC.

V and J are TRBV7-8 and TRBJ1-4; 8 bases match TRBD1. Germline assignment: CDR1 SGHVS and CDR2 FQNEAQ. V gave up 5 bases and J gave up 10 bases; unmatched junction bases: 15. This CDR3 has 16 amino acids. This chain's CDR3 is CASSPVLDREGGKLFF. The CDR3 DNA follows: TGTGCCAGCAGCCCAGTTTTGGACAGGGAGGGAGGAAAACTGTTTTTT. The variable domain in full, completed from reference TRBV7-8 and TRBJ1-4, reads GAGVSQSPRYKVAKRGQDVALRCDPISGHVSLFWYQQALGQGPEFLTYFQNEAQLDKSGLPSDRFFAERPEGSVSTLKIQRTQQEDSAVYLCASSPVLDREGGKLFFGSGTQLSVL.

The chain couples TRBV3-1 (or the pseudogene TRBV3-2) to TRBJ2-1; TRBD2 aligns across 8 bases. CDR3 length equals 15 residues. Germline assignment: CDR1 LGHDT and CDR2 YNNKEL (reference sequence). With 1 base clipped from V and 8 bases from J, the junction kept 7 bases outside the gene matches. DNA of the CDR3: TGTGCCAGCAGCCAAGTTGGGCGGGAGGTCGATGAGCAGTTCTTC. This sequence encodes CASSQVGREVDEQFF.

This sequence joins TRBV18 and TRBJ2-7, with unresolved D. CDR3 length: 15 amino acids. Germline CDR1 and CDR2: KGHSH and LQKENI. Trimming removed 2 bases from V and 7 bases from J, with 18 bases in between. CDR3: CASSPSVARYLEQYF. CDR3 DNA: TGTGCCAGCTCACCAAGCGTTGCACGGTATTTAGAGCAGTACTTC.

The chain joins TRBV5-1 to TRBJ2-3; the match to TRBD2 covers 8 bases. The CDR3 length is 13 residues. V gave up 4 bases and J gave up 6 bases; unmatched junction bases: 4. Germline V gene lookup returns CDR1 SGHRS and CDR2 YFSETQ. CDR3 amino acids: CASSTRTSDTQYF. The CDR3 coding sequence is TGCGCCAGCAGCACCAGGACTAGCGATACGCAGTATTTT.

This clone was counted at least ten times. CDR3 nucleotides: TGTGCCAGCAGCCCAGGGGATAGCACAGATACGCAGTATTTT. It is translated as CASSPGDSTDTQYF. The chain is built from TRBV7-9 and TRBJ2-3; possibly TRBD1 for D (6 bases). In germline, CDR1 is SEHNR, CDR2 FQNEAQ (reference sequence). V was pared by 5 bases and J by 0 bases, with 9 bases between. CDR3 length equals 14 residues.

V and J are TRBV5-8 and TRBJ1-1, with 8 bases lining up with TRBD1. The CDR3 spans 14 residues. V was pared by 2 bases and J by 4 bases, with 4 bases of the junction left unmatched. The V gene's germline CDR1 is SGHTS and CDR2 YDEGEE. CDR3 protein: CASSLDRGGTEAFF. The CDR3 DNA is TGTGCCAGCAGCTTAGACAGGGGAGGCACTGAAGCTTTCTTT.

The chain uses TRBV10-3 and TRBJ1-3; D not resolved. CDR1 is ENHRY, CDR2 SYGVKD, per germline. The CDR3 has 14 residues. The germline V and J ends were trimmed by 1 base and 0 bases, with 4 bases remaining between them. The CDR3 region has the DNA TGTGCCATCAGTGAGTTTCTCTCTGGAAACACCATATATTTT. Translation: CAISEFLSGNTIYF.

As regards this clone: The junction differs from germline at one of its ends, possibly a read error. This sequence joins TRBV7-9 and TRBJ2-1; 12 nucleotides agree with TRBD1. Germline V CDR1 and CDR2: SEHNR, FQNEAQ (reference sequence). The CDR3 consists of 15 residues. For the CDR3, the DNA is TGTGCCAGCAGCTCTATGGGGACAGGGGGCCCTAGGACCCTCTTC. This sequence encodes CASSSMGTGGPRTLF.

The table lists this clone with a few counts. The chain links TRBV5-1 to TRBJ1-1; D possibly corresponds to TRBD1 (6 bases). V lost 3 bases, J lost 1 base, and 10 bases lay in between. This CDR3 is 14 amino acids long. The germline gives CDR1 SGHRS, CDR2 YFSETQ. DNA of the CDR3: TGCGCCAGCAGCTCAGACAGGACGAACACTGAAGCTTTCTTT. The encoded protein is CASSSDRTNTEAFF.

The rearrangement joins TRBV6-2 or TRBV6-3 to TRBJ2-1; D uncertain. Per the germline V gene, CDR1 is MNHEY and CDR2 is SVGEGT. The CDR3 totals 16 residues. V dropped 5 bases and J dropped 8 bases, with 22 bases sitting between them. The CDR3 is CASSPDSLYFAYEQFF. The CDR3 DNA follows: TGTGCCAGCAGTCCCGACTCCCTATACTTTGCGTATGAGCAGTTCTTC.

This clone was seen a single time. The chain employs TRBV28 and TRBJ1-1, with 9 nucleotides matching TRBD1. The CDR3 consists of 14 residues. V gave up 6 bases and J gave up 4 bases; unmatched junction bases: 6. Looked up from germline, CDR1 is MDHEN and CDR2 is SYDVKM. CDR3 protein: CASSRDRGITEAFF. CDR3 in DNA: TGTGCCAGCAGCCGTGACAGGGGGATCACTGAAGCTTTCTTT.

V usage is TRBV29-1 and J usage is TRBJ2-3, with 15 bases lining up with TRBD2. The CDR3 runs 15 residues. Germline V gene data show CDR1 as SQVTM and CDR2 as ANQGSEA. The V and J ends lost 4 bases and 3 bases, in that order; junction bases with no gene match: 2. This CDR3 reads CSVAGLAGGTDTQYF. In nucleotides, the CDR3 is TGCAGCGTTGCGGGACTAGCGGGAGGTACAGATACGCAGTATTTT.

This chain joins TRBV27 and TRBJ2-5; tentative D call: TRBD2 (7 bases). The germline V gene encodes CDR1 MNHEY and CDR2 SMNVEV (reference sequence). V was pared by 1 base and J by 1 base, with 13 bases between. The CDR3 is 16 residues long. CDR3 DNA: TGTGCCAGCAGTTTATGGAGGGGGGGCATCCAAGAGACCCAGTACTTC. It specifies CASSLWRGGIQETQYF.

J is TRBJ2-1 and V is TRBV6-1, with 9 positions matching TRBD1. In germline, CDR1 is MNHNS, CDR2 SASEGT. The CDR3 loop spans 16 amino acids. The V and J ends lost 2 bases and 3 bases, in that order; junction bases with no gene match: 5. CDR3 nucleotides: TGTGCCAGCAGTGAACCCCGGGACAGGGTCTACAATGAGCAGTTCTTC. It encodes CASSEPRDRVYNEQFF.

This clone came up a few times. J is TRBJ1-2 and V is TRBV18; D is possibly TRBD1 (6 bases). The germline V gene has CDR1 KGHSH and CDR2 LQKENI. V was trimmed by 2 bases and J by 14 bases, leaving 12 bases between them. The CDR3 is 11 amino acids. CDR3 sequence: CASSPEGHLTF. The DNA for the CDR3 is TGTGCCAGCTCACCAGAGGGACACCTTACCTTC.